This is a list of T cell receptor beta chains from one sample in a study of cytomegalovirus exposure and HLA in healthy donors. Here immunoSEQ multiplex PCR was the method, and the copy in TCRdb shows in-frame clones only, minus some. This sample's table reports more than 40,000 clones. Sequenced: PBMCs. The receptors here all came from a man between 40 and 49 years old in good health and CMV-seropositive. Both conserved end residues are part of each CDR3. D genes are given only for firm matches.

D gene	V gene	J gene	CDR3 protein	CDR3 DNA
NA	TRBV9	TRBJ1-5	CASSVGQDREPQHF	TGTGCCAGCAGCGTAGGACAGGACCGGGAGCCCCAGCATTTT
NA	TRBV5-5	TRBJ2-2	CASSLARATGELFF	TGTGCCAGCAGCTTGGCCAGGGCCACCGGGGAGCTGTTTTTT
TRBD2	TRBV7-2	TRBJ2-1	CASSLRLAGDEQFF	TGTGCCAGCAGCTTAAGACTAGCGGGAGATGAGCAGTTCTTC
TRBD2	TRBV14	TRBJ2-1	CASSPHGGLERLGGSYNEQFF	TGTGCCAGCAGCCCCCACGGTGGACTAGAACGATTAGGCGGCTCCTACAATGAGCAGTTCTTC
NA	TRBV5-1	TRBJ2-3	CASSFSWTTSTDTQYF	TGCGCCAGCAGCTTTTCTTGGACTACCAGCACAGATACGCAGTATTTT
TRBD1	TRBV9	TRBJ2-7	CASSVAPGQGSEQYF	TGTGCCAGCAGCGTGGCCCCGGGACAGGGTTCGGAGCAGTACTTC
TRBD2	TRBV7-9	TRBJ2-7	CASSPTSGFYEQYF	TGTGCCAGCAGCCCGACTAGCGGGTTCTACGAGCAGTACTTC
TRBD1	TRBV10-3	TRBJ2-3	CAIRKQGAGDRSTDTQYF	TGTGCCATCAGGAAACAGGGGGCGGGCGACCGAAGCACAGATACGCAGTATTTT
TRBD2	TRBV18	TRBJ2-1	CASSQRGTSGGLSEQFF	TGTGCCAGCTCACAGCGAGGGACTAGCGGGGGTTTAAGTGAGCAGTTCTTC
TRBD1	TRBV7-9	TRBJ1-1	CASSGRDRGHTEAFF	TGTGCCAGCAGCGGCCGGGACAGGGGGCACACTGAAGCTTTCTTT
NA	TRBV9	TRBJ1-6	CASSVGTSSPLHF	TGTGCCAGCAGCGTAGGGACTTCCTCACCCCTCCACTTT
NA	TRBV5-6	TRBJ2-7	CASSLGDPYEQYF	TGTGCCAGCAGTTTAGGGGATCCCTACGAGCAGTACTTC
NA	TRBV28	TRBJ1-5	CASSSGSQPQHF	TGTGCCAGCAGTAGCGGGAGTCAGCCCCAGCATTTT
NA	TRBV25-1	TRBJ2-1	CASSSKTGKGDNEQFF	TGTGCCAGCAGTAGCAAAACAGGGAAGGGTGACAATGAGCAGTTCTTC
TRBD1	TRBV6-4	TRBJ2-3	CASSDTPGGTDTQYF	TGTGCCAGCAGTGATACTCCAGGGGGTACAGATACGCAGTATTTT
TRBD1	TRBV7-8	TRBJ2-7	CASSSALRGPQYF	TGTGCCAGCAGCTCTGCCTTAAGGGGGCCTCAGTACTTC
NA	TRBV5-4	TRBJ1-1	CASSRVNTEAFF	TGTGCCAGCAGCCGAGTGAACACTGAAGCTTTCTTT
TRBD1	TRBV6-5	TRBJ1-6	CASSLGQALSPLHF	TGTGCCAGCAGTTTAGGACAGGCCTTATCACCCCTCCACTTT
NA	TRBV29-1	TRBJ2-6	CSVGMDSSGANVLTF	TGCAGCGTCGGGATGGACAGCTCTGGGGCCAACGTCCTGACTTTC
NA	TRBV6-5	TRBJ1-1	CASSIRGGLKTEAFF	TGCGCCAGCAGTATCCGCGGGGGGCTCAAGACTGAAGCTTTCTTT
TRBD2	TRBV29-1	TRBJ2-7	CSVEITSGRVLYEQYF	TGCAGCGTTGAAATAACTAGCGGGAGAGTTCTGTACGAGCAGTACTTC
TRBD2	TRBV28	TRBJ2-7	CASSFTLAGLAYEQYF	TGTGCCAGCAGCTTCACCTTAGCGGGACTCGCCTACGAGCAGTACTTC
NA	TRBV6-4	TRBJ1-5	CASSPDQGQPQHF	TGTGCCAGCAGTCCCGACCAGGGTCAGCCCCAGCATTTT
NA	TRBV6-5	TRBJ2-2	CASRLGQNTGELFF	TGTGCCAGCAGATTGGGACAGAACACCGGGGAGCTGTTTTTT
NA	TRBV2	TRBJ1-6	CASSELAGNSPLHF	TGTGCCAGCAGTGAACTGGCAGGGAATTCACCCCTCCACTTT
NA	TRBV27	TRBJ1-2	CASSSSTGDYGYTF	TGTGCCAGCAGTTCCTCGACAGGAGACTATGGCTACACCTTC
TRBD2	TRBV9	TRBJ2-5	CASSVETSGGGETQYF	TGTGCCAGCAGCGTAGAAACTAGCGGGGGTGGAGAGACCCAGTACTTC
NA	TRBV5-1	TRBJ2-7	CASSLDPGLTYEQYF	TGCGCCAGCAGCTTGGATCCGGGTCTTACCTACGAGCAGTACTTC
NA	TRBV6-5	TRBJ2-7	CASGSGSSEQYF	TGTGCCAGCGGTAGCGGCTCGAGCGAGCAGTACTTC
NA	TRBV5-1	TRBJ1-4	CASSLDREYEKLFF	TGCGCCAGCAGCTTGGACAGGGAGTATGAAAAACTGTTTTTT
NA	TRBV9	TRBJ1-3	CASSVWGASGNTIYF	TGTGCCAGCAGCGTATGGGGCGCATCTGGAAACACCATATATTTT
NA	TRBV25-1	TRBJ1-6	CASRQRSYNSPLHF	TGTGCCAGCCGGCAGAGGTCCTATAATTCACCCCTCCACTTT
TRBD1	TRBV2	TRBJ1-1	CASSGQGGLEAFF	TGTGCCAGCAGTGGACAGGGCGGGTTGGAAGCTTTCTTT
NA	TRBV28	TRBJ1-5	CASSLGGKRQPQHF	TGTGCCAGTAGTTTAGGGGGGAAGAGGCAGCCCCAGCATTTT
TRBD2	TRBV7-8	TRBJ2-7	CASISGLAGAYEQYF	TGTGCCAGCATCTCAGGACTAGCGGGAGCCTACGAGCAGTACTTC
NA	TRBV5-6	TRBJ1-5	CASSLYGGGQPQHF	TGTGCCAGCAGCTTGTATGGAGGAGGTCAGCCCCAGCATTTT
NA	TRBV6-5	TRBJ1-1	CASSRRGSRTEAFF	TGTGCCAGCAGTCGTAGGGGAAGCCGTACTGAAGCTTTCTTT
TRBD2	TRBV6-1	TRBJ2-1	CASRRLAGARNEQFF	TGTGCCAGCAGGCGACTAGCGGGAGCCCGCAATGAGCAGTTCTTC
NA	TRBV21-1	TRBJ2-7	CASSKSGLVLYEQYF	TGTGCCAGCAGCAAATCCGGACTAGTCCTATACGAGCAGTACTTC
TRBD2	TRBV5-1	TRBJ2-5	CASSFGLAGDNQETQYF	TGCGCCAGCAGCTTTGGACTAGCGGGGGACAACCAAGAGACCCAGTACTTC
NA	TRBV7-9	TRBJ2-5	CASTRGLPQEAQYF	TGTGCCAGCACCCGCGGACTTCCTCAAGAGGCCCAGTACTTC
NA	TRBV9	TRBJ2-1	CASSTGTQSSDNEQFF	TGTGCCAGCAGCACCGGGACTCAGAGCTCCGACAATGAGCAGTTCTTC
NA	TRBV7-2	TRBJ2-7	CASSLDQEYEQYF	TGTGCCAGCAGCTTAGATCAGGAATACGAGCAGTACTTC
NA	TRBV5-1	TRBJ1-1	CASSFFGGLDTEAFF	TGCGCCAGCAGCTTTTTCGGGGGGCTGGACACTGAAGCTTTCTTT
TRBD1	TRBV5-6	TRBJ1-2	CASSVTGGARYGYTF	TGTGCCAGCAGTGTGACAGGGGGCGCGAGGTATGGCTACACCTTC
TRBD1	TRBV9	TRBJ1-5	CASSEGTGIQPQHF	TGTGCCAGCAGCGAGGGGACAGGGATCCAGCCCCAGCATTTT
NA	TRBV18	TRBJ2-7	CASSPPAGIYEQYF	TGTGCCAGCTCACCACCGGCAGGGATCTACGAGCAGTACTTC
TRBD2	TRBV19	TRBJ2-5	CASSYSGGQETQYF	TGTGCCAGTAGTTATAGCGGGGGCCAAGAGACCCAGTACTTC
NA	TRBV7-6	TRBJ2-7	CASSLEASSYEQYF	TGTGCCAGCAGCTTAGAAGCTAGCTCCTACGAGCAGTACTTC
NA	TRBV30	TRBJ1-5	CAWSLGGANQPQHF	TGTGCCTGGAGTTTGGGAGGAGCTAATCAGCCCCAGCATTTT
TRBD1	TRBV5-1	TRBJ2-1	CASSGTGGVYEQFF	TGCGCCAGTTCCGGGACAGGGGGAGTTTATGAGCAGTTCTTC
NA	TRBV9	TRBJ1-5	CASSDEQGQPQHF	TGTGCCAGCAGCGACGAGCAGGGGCAGCCCCAGCATTTT
NA	TRBV7-2	TRBJ2-7	CASSLQGMGEQYF	TGTGCCAGCAGCTTACAGGGAATGGGCGAGCAGTACTTC
TRBD2	TRBV6-1	TRBJ2-7	CASPTGGRRDEQYF	TGTGCCAGCCCGACGGGGGGGAGAAGGGACGAGCAGTACTTC
TRBD2	TRBV4-2	TRBJ2-1	CASSQVTGGDNEQFF	TGTGCCAGCAGCCAAGTAACGGGAGGGGACAATGAGCAGTTCTTC
NA	TRBV9	TRBJ2-2	CASSPRGGVDTGELFF	TGTGCCAGCAGCCCGAGAGGGGGGGTGGACACCGGGGAGCTGTTTTTT
NA	TRBV6-6	TRBJ2-7	CASNPAGTYEQYF	TGTGCCAGCAACCCCGCAGGGACCTACGAGCAGTACTTC
NA	TRBV11-2	TRBJ1-6	CASSLVAGVNSPLHF	TGTGCCAGCAGCTTAGTGGCAGGGGTAAATTCACCCCTCCACTTT
NA	TRBV5-8	TRBJ2-7	CATHGGYEQYF	TGTGCCACTCACGGGGGCTACGAGCAGTACTTC